In its sample, the clone carrying this T cell receptor (beta chain) was seen many times. Its specificity is not known. The data are from a study of metastatic and nonmetastatic thyroid tumors. At the level of the study: It was across blood and tumor or nodule tissue from malignant and benign thyroid patients that repertoires were compared. Study outcomes and limitations: Reports indicated that malignant thyroid tumors showed significantly higher TCR beta diversity than benign nodules did, in blood and tumor.

In the authors' methods: Clinicopathological groups supplied CDR3 differences that were used to build a distant-metastasis classifier for papillary thyroid cancer. TCRdb re-processed the PCR reads through MiXCR. The V and J calls and clone size come from TCRdb's table, not from the authors' own analysis. Of approximately 90,000 clones in the sample, about 13% are singletons; the top ten hold 11%. The CDR3 extends over 15 amino acids. The germline V and J ends were trimmed by 8 bases and 0 bases, with 15 bases remaining between them. Germline V gene data show CDR1 as LNHDA and CDR2 as SQIVND (reference sequence). No treatment had been given to any patient before thyroid surgery.

The chain recombines TRBV19 with TRBJ2-3; possibly TRBD1 or TRBD2 for D (6 bases each). Material for sequencing was blood. The sequence was obtained from a female donor with papillary thyroid cancer or a benign thyroid nodule (not recorded which). Some clones in this sample may be carry-over from other donors' samples. The CDR3 coding sequence is TGTGCCAGTGTTAGGGGGGATTCTAGCACAGATACGCAGTATTTT. Amino acid sequence: CASVRGDSSTDTQYF.